A selection of T cell receptor beta chains follows, all from one sample in a study of cytomegalovirus exposure and HLA in healthy donors. The assay was immunoSEQ multiplex PCR, and TCRdb's table has in-frame clones only and misses some. The sample has 200,000 to 300,000 clones; 78% are singletons. The sample consisted of PBMCs. These TCRs come from a boy under 18 in good health and CMV-seronegative. The CDR3 runs from the conserved cysteine through the conserved F or W. A D gene is named only where the DNA matches it firmly. Clone size is stated in some rows and not others, as once, few, many or a class when expanded.

clone_size	d_call	v_call	j_call	cdr3_nt	cdr3_aa
-	TRBD2	TRBV15	TRBJ2-2	TGTGCCACCAGCAGAGAAAACTTTGGGCAACTAGCGGGGGGGCTTCCCGGGGAGCTGTTTTTT	CATSRENFGQLAGGLPGELFF
-	TRBD2	TRBV6-4	TRBJ2-1	TGTGCCAGCAGTGCTGGGGGGGACCCCGCCAATGAGCAGTTCTTC	CASSAGGDPANEQFF
-	-	TRBV4-1	TRBJ1-1	TGCGCCAGCAGCCAAGCCTTTAAGGGAGTCAGAGGCGGCACTGAAGCTTTCTTT	CASSQAFKGVRGGTEAFF
-	-	TRBV19	TRBJ1-2	TGTGCCAGTAGGAGACTCGGTGGAGACTATGGCTACACCTTC	CASRRLGGDYGYTF
few	-	TRBV5-1	TRBJ2-5	TGCGCCACTTCGGCGGGGCCCAGTGAGACCCAGTACTTC	CATSAGPSETQYF
-	-	TRBV6-5	TRBJ1-5	TGTGCCAGCAGTTACTCGCGGTATCCCGGCAATCAGCCCCAGCATTTT	CASSYSRYPGNQPQHF
-	TRBD1	TRBV18	TRBJ1-4	TGTGCCAGCTCACCACAGGGGGCCACTAATGAAAAACTGTTTTTT	CASSPQGATNEKLFF
-	-	TRBV5-1	TRBJ1-2	TGCGCCAGCAGCTTACAGGGATTGGATGGCTACACCTTC	CASSLQGLDGYTF
once	-	TRBV2	TRBJ2-4	TGTGCCAGCAGTGAGGGCGGGACCGCAGACATTCAGTACTTC	CASSEGGTADIQYF
once	-	TRBV2	TRBJ1-2	TGTGCCAGCAGTGACGGGCAGGGTTGGAGCTATGGCTACACCTTC	CASSDGQGWSYGYTF
few	-	TRBV5-6	TRBJ1-4	TGTGCCAGCAGCCTCATGGGGCATGAAAAACTGTTTTTT	CASSLMGHEKLFF
-	TRBD1	TRBV28	TRBJ2-5	TGTGCCAGCAGTTCGGGACAGGACGGCGAGACCCAGTACTTC	CASSSGQDGETQYF
-	-	TRBV7-9	TRBJ2-7	TGTGCCAGCAGCTTGTCTCAGGGTGGGATTTACGAGCAGTACTTC	CASSLSQGGIYEQYF
-	-	TRBV13	TRBJ2-3	TGTGCCAGCAGCTTCGGGGAAGATACGCAGTATTTT	CASSFGEDTQYF
-	-	TRBV19	TRBJ1-1	TGTGCCAGTAGTATAGAGAATTTCGGCACTGAAGCTTTCTTT	CASSIENFGTEAFF
-	TRBD1	TRBV10-3	TRBJ1-2	TGTGCCATCAGTGAGCCGGGGGACAGGTGGATTGGCGGCTACACCTTC	CAISEPGDRWIGGYTF
-	-	TRBV7-3	TRBJ1-1	TGTGCCAGCAGCTTAACGGAAGCAGGGGCCGGCGGGGCTTTCTTT	CASSLTEAGAGGAFF
-	TRBD1	TRBV15	TRBJ1-1	TGTGCCACCAGCTCAGCCGGAGACAGGGTCCGGACTTTCTTT	CATSSAGDRVRTFF
-	TRBD1	TRBV7-6	TRBJ2-2	TGTGCCAGCAGCTTAGTCTCTGGGACAGGGACCGGGGAGCTGTTTTTT	CASSLVSGTGTGELFF
-	-	TRBV18	TRBJ1-4	TGTGCCAGCTCACAGACACAATATACAACTAATGAAAAACTGTTTTTT	CASSQTQYTTNEKLFF